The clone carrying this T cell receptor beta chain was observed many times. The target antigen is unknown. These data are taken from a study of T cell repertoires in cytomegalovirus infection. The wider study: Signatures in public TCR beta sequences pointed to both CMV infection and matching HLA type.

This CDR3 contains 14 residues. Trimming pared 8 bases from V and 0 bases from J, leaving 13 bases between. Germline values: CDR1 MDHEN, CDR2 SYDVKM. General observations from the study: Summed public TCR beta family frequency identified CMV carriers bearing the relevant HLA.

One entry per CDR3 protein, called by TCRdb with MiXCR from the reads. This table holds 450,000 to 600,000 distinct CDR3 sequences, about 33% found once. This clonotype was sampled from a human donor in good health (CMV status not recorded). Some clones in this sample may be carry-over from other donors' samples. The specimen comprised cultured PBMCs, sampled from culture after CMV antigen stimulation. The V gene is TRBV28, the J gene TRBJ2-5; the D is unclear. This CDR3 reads CASEVNAHQETQYF. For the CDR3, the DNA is TGTGCCAGCGAAGTGAATGCCCACCAAGAGACCCAGTACTTC.